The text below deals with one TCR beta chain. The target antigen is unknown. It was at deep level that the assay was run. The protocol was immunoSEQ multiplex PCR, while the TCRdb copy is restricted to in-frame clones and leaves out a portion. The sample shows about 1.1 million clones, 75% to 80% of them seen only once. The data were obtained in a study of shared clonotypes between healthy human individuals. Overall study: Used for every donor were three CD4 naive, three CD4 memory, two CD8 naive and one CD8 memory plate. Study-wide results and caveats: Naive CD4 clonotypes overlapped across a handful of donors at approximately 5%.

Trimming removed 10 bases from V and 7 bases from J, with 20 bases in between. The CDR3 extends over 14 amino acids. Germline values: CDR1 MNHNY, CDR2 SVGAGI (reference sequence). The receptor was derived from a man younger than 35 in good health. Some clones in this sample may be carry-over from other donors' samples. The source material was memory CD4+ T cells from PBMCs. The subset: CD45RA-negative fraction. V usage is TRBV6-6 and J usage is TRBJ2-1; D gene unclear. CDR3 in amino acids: CATKYQLTGNEQFF. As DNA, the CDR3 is TGTGCCACCAAATACCAACTGACTGGTAATGAGCAGTTCTTC.